Listed below are T cell receptor beta chains from one sample, sequenced in a study of cytomegalovirus exposure and HLA in healthy donors. Profiling relied on immunoSEQ multiplex PCR, and the TCRdb table lists in-frame clones only, not all of them. Of some 200,000 clones in the sample, just under 70% were seen once. Sequenced: PBMCs. These receptors were obtained from a man aged 40-55 years in good health and CMV-seropositive. The CDR3 runs from the conserved cysteine through the conserved F or W. Each record gives: CDR3 length, V gene, clone size, D gene, J gene, CDR3 protein. A D gene is named only where the DNA matches it firmly. Only some rows state a clone size, as once, few, many or a class for expanded clones.

>16|TRBV7-8|.|TRBD1|TRBJ2-7
CASSLDSGTASYEQYF
>13|TRBV5-5|few|TRBD2|TRBJ2-7
CASVAGRHYEQYF
>15|TRBV11-2|.|TRBD1|TRBJ2-1
CASSLKDRSLNEQFF
>14|TRBV6-5|once|.|TRBJ1-5
CASSYTGFNQPQHF
>13|TRBV4-1|once|.|TRBJ1-5
CASSLRSDQPQHF
>11|TRBV11-2|.|.|TRBJ2-5
CASSIKETQYF
>16|TRBV27|.|.|TRBJ2-6
CASSLSRSSGANVLTF
>15|TRBV5-1|.|.|TRBJ2-2
CASSWGLQDTGELFF
>13|TRBV5-1|.|.|TRBJ1-2
CASSYDSKGGYTF
>14|TRBV7-9|few|TRBD2|TRBJ2-5
CASSFLAGGETQYF
>13|TRBV29-1|.|TRBD1|TRBJ2-1
CSVSSGTVNEQFF
>15|TRBV10-3|.|TRBD1|TRBJ2-3
CAISEGTVIGDTQYF
>15|TRBV13|.|TRBD1|TRBJ2-1
CASSLGQGAGDEQFF
>13|TRBV7-8|.|.|TRBJ1-1
CASSLLRNTEAFF
>17|TRBV7-2|.|.|TRBJ2-2
CASSSPRGPTSTGELFF
>14|TRBV5-6|.|.|TRBJ1-2
CASSLGDTNYGYTF
>16|TRBV2|.|TRBD1|TRBJ2-1
CASREQGESTVHEQFF
>13|TRBV5-4|.|.|TRBJ1-1
CASSEPGVREAFF
>13|TRBV19|.|.|TRBJ1-1
CASSIVWGGEAFF
>12|TRBV5-1|few|.|TRBJ2-3
CASSSLGSWQYF
>14|TRBV9|.|.|TRBJ1-1
CASTVAGGNTEAFF
>16|TRBV5-1|.|.|TRBJ1-1
CASSRGPQGSDTEAFF
>14|TRBV6-5|once|.|TRBJ1-5
CASMRGRTGQPQHF
>13|TRBV5-1|.|.|TRBJ2-5
CASSLGDTSVQYF
>14|TRBV11-2|.|.|TRBJ1-2
CASSLDRTENGYTF
>13|TRBV7-2|.|.|TRBJ2-1
CASSLPPAGEQFF
>15|TRBV19|once|TRBD2|TRBJ2-1
CASSYSGGTYNEQFF
>14|TRBV6-5|.|TRBD1|TRBJ2-1
CASSYSQGADEQFF
>14|TRBV6-5|.|.|TRBJ1-2
CASRTGGLGYGYTF
>13|TRBV27|.|.|TRBJ1-5
CASSLYSYQPQHF
>14|TRBV29-1|.|TRBD2|TRBJ2-3
CSVKTSGGADTQYF
>16|TRBV7-3|.|TRBD1|TRBJ2-1
CASSWSGTRGHNEQFF
>14|TRBV19|.|.|TRBJ1-5
CASSMIGGNQPQHF
>17|TRBV18|.|.|TRBJ2-3
CASSLPMRADIADTQYF
>15|TRBV28|.|.|TRBJ1-5
CASRERGSSNQPQHF
>17|TRBV11-3|.|.|TRBJ2-2
CASSLEAGGQATGELFF
>19|TRBV4-1|.|TRBD2|TRBJ2-1
CASSLKRAAGGITNNEQFF
>13|TRBV10-2|.|.|TRBJ1-6
CASSESRVSPLHF
>13|TRBV6-5|.|.|TRBJ1-2
CASSYTANYGYTF
>17|TRBV4-3|.|.|TRBJ2-3
CASSQDLVRGNPDTQYF
>16|TRBV6-1|.|TRBD1|TRBJ2-7
CASSAGGPWDGGEQYF
>13|TRBV23-1|.|.|TRBJ1-1
CASPRGVGTEAFF
>13|TRBV6-5|.|.|TRBJ2-5
CASSYNRGETQYF
>16|TRBV6-1|few|.|TRBJ1-2
CASSEGRGQRLYGYTF
>14|TRBV6-5|few|.|TRBJ1-1
CASSYRRQNTEAFF
>13|TRBV13|.|.|TRBJ1-2
CASSGGGKGGYTF
>13|TRBV5-1|.|.|TRBJ2-2
CASSLQGTGELFF
>16|TRBV2|.|.|TRBJ1-3
CASNPGYTNSGNTIYF
>14|TRBV2|few|.|TRBJ2-2
CASSELSNTGELFF
>15|TRBV6-1|once|.|TRBJ2-7
CASRGLDRKSYEQYF
>14|TRBV7-9|.|TRBD1|TRBJ1-4
CASSFGQGEEKLFF
>16|TRBV7-9|.|TRBD2|TRBJ2-3
CASSRQGLAGTDTQYF
>14|TRBV6-5|.|TRBD2|TRBJ2-5
CASRPGLAVETQYF
>16|TRBV5-8|.|TRBD1|TRBJ1-3
CASSWVRGRFGNTIYF